This passage covers 8 T cell receptor beta chains from one sample sequenced in a study of blood T cell repertoires in COVID-19. The method was immunoSEQ multiplex PCR; TCRdb's version includes in-frame clones alone and lacks a portion of them. This table has hundreds of thousands of clones, around nine tenths appearing once. Sequenced material: PBMCs or T cells enriched from blood (not recorded which). These receptors were obtained from a woman aged 50 to 60 who had recovered from COVID-19.

This sequence joins TRBV4-2 and TRBJ1-4, with 7 bases aligning to TRBD1. Unmatched junction bases numbered 15, after V lost 2 bases and J lost 3 bases. Germline-derived CDR1 and CDR2 are LGHNA and YNFKEQ. This CDR3 contains 19 residues. The CDR3 DNA is TGTGCCAGCAGCCAACCCCGCCATGGCGGGGACAGAGCTAATGAAAAACTGTTTTTT. Translated: CASSQPRHGGDRANEKLFF.

Written as DNA, the CDR3 is TGTGCCAGCAGCCAAGAAGGAGGAAACGGGGAGCTGTTTTTT. Translating gives CASSQEGGNGELFF. The V and J genes are TRBV3-1 (or the pseudogene TRBV3-2) and TRBJ2-2; a possible D gene is TRBD2 (5 bases). In germline, CDR1 is LGHDT, CDR2 YNNKEL (reference sequence). Between the trimmed V and J ends, which lost 0 bases and 7 bases, there was a span of 9 bases. This CDR3 contains 14 residues.

V and J are TRBV5-1 and TRBJ1-1; 9 bases are a match to TRBD1. The CDR3 sequence is 15 residues long. Looked up from germline, CDR1 is SGHRS and CDR2 is YFSETQ. V trimming: 4 bases; J trimming: 5 bases; junction bases outside the gene matches: 9. The CDR3 spells CASSAGQGLWTEAFF. The CDR3 bases are TGCGCCAGCAGCGCGGGACAGGGTTTGTGGACTGAAGCTTTCTTT.

J is TRBJ2-7 and V is TRBV20-1; the match to TRBD2 covers 10 bases. The CDR3 consists of 15 residues. Germline V gives CDR1 DFQATT, CDR2 SNEGSKA (reference sequence). V shed 3 bases, J shed 7 bases, and the junction held 12 bases outside the gene matches. In DNA, the CDR3 is TGCAGTGCTAGTGACCGGACTAGCGGCGTCTCGGAGCAGTACTTC. This translates into CSASDRTSGVSEQYF.

The chain joins TRBV5-1 to TRBJ1-5; 8 bases fit TRBD1. Trimming took 2 bases from V and 7 from J; bases not matched to a gene: 5. Germline V gene lookup returns CDR1 SGHRS and CDR2 YFSETQ. The CDR3 length is 14 residues. The CDR3 here is CASSLKDREQPQHF. The CDR3 DNA sequence: TGCGCCAGCAGCTTAAAGGACAGGGAGCAGCCCCAGCATTTT.

CDR3 residues: CATSDPRELLGYTF. The CDR3 DNA is TGTGCCACCAGTGACCCTAGAGAGCTCCTGGGCTACACCTTC. V and J are TRBV24-1 and TRBJ1-2; D not certain. V lost 4 bases to trimming and J lost 8 bases, with 16 bases between them. From germline, CDR1 is KGHDR and CDR2 SFDVKD. This CDR3 is 14 amino acids long.

The V gene is TRBV14, the J gene TRBJ2-5, with TRBD1 matching over 12 bases. From germline, CDR1 is SGHDN and CDR2 FVKESK. V shed 1 base, J shed 6 bases, and the junction held 3 bases outside the gene matches. This CDR3 spans 15 amino acids. This CDR3 reads CASSQVGQGAKTQYF. CDR3 nucleotide sequence: TGTGCCAGCAGCCAAGTGGGACAGGGGGCAAAGACCCAGTACTTC.

The chain has TRBV10-3 and TRBJ1-2, with TRBD1 matching 7 bases. J was trimmed by 0 bases and V by 3 bases; bases with no gene match: 7. This CDR3 is built from 16 residues. The germline V gene encodes CDR1 ENHRY and CDR2 SYGVKD. CDR3 sequence reads: CAISDLRDRANYGYTF. In nucleotides, the CDR3 is TGTGCCATCAGTGACCTGCGGGACAGAGCTAACTATGGCTACACCTTC.